The clone carrying this TCR beta chain was seen a few times. The data are from a study of blood T cell repertoires in COVID-19. Study details: Sources were T cells, B-cell-depleted T cells, or PBMCs; the material itself was cDNA or gDNA.

Original data processing: Reference gene primer amplification gave nucleated cell count estimates. The data were produced by immunoSEQ multiplex PCR, yet TCRdb's version contains in-frame clones alone and is incomplete. For V, J and clone size, that table is used; D and trimming come from the DNA. The sample lists about 520,000 clones, approximately 83% occurring once. V was cut by 3 bases and J by 12 bases, with 18 bases left in between. Germline V gene data show CDR1 as GTSNPN and CDR2 as SVGIG (reference sequence). This CDR3 comprises 13 residues. The sample was peripheral blood. V usage is TRBV30 and J usage is TRBJ2-1; D possibly corresponds to TRBD2 (5 bases). The TCR was taken from a human donor in a cohort sampled during active COVID-19. For the CDR3, the DNA is TGTGCCTGGAGGGGAGCGGTGGCCAAACGGCAGTTCTTC. Translating it yields CAWRGAVAKRQFF.